What follows are 17 T cell receptor beta chains derived from one specimen sequenced in a study of blood T cell repertoires in COVID-19 (dated by TCRdb to 2018 to 2020). Libraries were built with the immunoSEQ multiplex PCR assay. TCRdb obtained this table from immuneACCESS and retained in-frame rearrangements with V and J assigned. These tables miss some clones; where compared with another copy, unresolved V genes account for less than half of the shortfall, and the remainder is unexplained. Within this sample are about 30,000 clones, with about 65% of them counted one time only. Roughly a sixth of the sample goes to the ten largest clones. Sequences were obtained from peripheral blood. All receptors come from a human donor in a cohort sampled during active COVID-19.

The genes are TRBV27 and TRBJ1-4; 7 bases are shared with TRBD1. Germline V gene sequence: CDR1 MNHEY, CDR2 SMNVEV (reference sequence). The CDR3 is 13 amino acids. The J segment lost 5 bases and the V segment lost 7 bases, leaving 4 bases of the junction unmatched. This CDR3 reads CASTGGGNEKLFF. CDR3 DNA sequence: TGTGCCAGCACAGGGGGTGGGAATGAAAAACTGTTTTTT.

This rearrangement joins TRBV10-3 to TRBJ1-4, with 7 bases lining up with TRBD1. The ends lost 6 bases at V and 4 bases at J; junction bases unmatched: 5. CDR3 size: 14 residues. Germline lookup yields CDR1 ENHRY and CDR2 SYGVKD. The CDR3 DNA reads TGTGCCATCAGGGGGGACAGCCTTAATGAAAAACTGTTTTTT. The encoded protein is CAIRGDSLNEKLFF.

This clone was found many times. The chain is built from TRBV6-4 and TRBJ2-1, with 8 bases lining up with TRBD2. The germline V gene has CDR1 MRHNA and CDR2 SNTAGT. CDR3 length equals 15 residues. V shed 5 bases and J 6 bases; nucleotides not matched to a gene: 9. In nucleotides, the CDR3 is TGTGCCAGCAGTACCTCAGCGGGAGCGGGCAATGAGCAGTTCTTC. Its protein is CASSTSAGAGNEQFF.

The J gene is TRBJ2-5, the V gene TRBV3-1 (or the pseudogene TRBV3-2), with D possibly TRBD2 on 6 matching bases. V was shortened by 1 base and J by 6 bases, with 15 bases between the two germline ends. The germline gives CDR1 LGHDT, CDR2 YNNKEL (reference sequence). CDR3 size: 15 residues. In DNA, the CDR3 is TGTGCCAGCAGCCAAGGTCCAACTAGCTTACAGACCCAGTACTTC. Residues: CASSQGPTSLQTQYF.

J is TRBJ2-5 and V is TRBV7-6; 12 bases map to TRBD2. Germline trimming cut 3 bases from V and 3 bases from J; bases unmatched to any gene: 11. The CDR3 has 18 amino acids. Germline-derived CDR1 and CDR2 are SGHVS and FNYEAQ. Here the CDR3 reads CASSFGTSGPGGKETQYF. In DNA, the CDR3 is TGTGCCAGCAGCTTTGGGACTAGCGGGCCCGGGGGGAAAGAGACCCAGTACTTC.

V usage is TRBV19 and J usage is TRBJ1-1, with TRBD1 as a possible D gene (5 bases). CDR3 size: 14 residues. Germline loops: CDR1 LNHDA, CDR2 SQIVND (reference sequence). V dropped 3 bases and J dropped 5 bases, with 13 bases sitting between them. The CDR3 here is CASSIGAGGTEAFF. CDR3 in DNA: TGTGCCAGTAGTATTGGGGCAGGTGGAACTGAAGCTTTCTTT.

This clone was seen repeatedly, ten times or more. The CDR3 DNA reads as TGTGCCAGCAATGTACAGGGCCCGAACACTGAAGCTTTCTTT. It is translated as CASNVQGPNTEAFF. The rearrangement links TRBV27 to TRBJ1-1; a weak D match, TRBD1 (6 bases). The CDR3 sequence is 14 residues long. The germline V and J ends were trimmed by 7 bases and 1 base, with 13 bases remaining between them. Germline lookup yields CDR1 MNHEY and CDR2 SMNVEV (reference sequence).

The rearrangement uses TRBV11-1 and TRBJ2-3; 8 nucleotides align to TRBD1. With V trimmed by 5 bases and J by 3 bases, 10 bases remained unmatched. The CDR3 extends over 16 amino acids. Germline assignment: CDR1 SGHAT and CDR2 FQDESV (reference sequence). The CDR3 here is CASSPKGQAGTDTQYF. CDR3 DNA: TGTGCCAGCAGCCCGAAGGGACAGGCGGGGACAGATACGCAGTATTTT.

The sample holds one count of this clone. The chain recombines TRBV7-9 with TRBJ2-7; D not resolved. The CDR3 totals 12 residues. Trimming left V 1 base short and J 4 bases short, with 5 bases between. CDR1 SEHNR and CDR2 FQNEAQ come from the germline V gene (reference sequence). The DNA of the CDR3 is TGTGCCAGCAGCTTAGATCTGTACGAGCAGTACTTC. This sequence encodes CASSLDLYEQYF.

This clone has more than one count but fewer than ten. The chain joins TRBV28 to TRBJ2-1; D gene uncertain. CDR1 and CDR2 from the germline V gene are MDHEN and SYDVKM. This CDR3 has 16 residues. V was trimmed by 5 bases and J by 1 base, leaving 15 bases between them. The CDR3 DNA sequence: TGTGCCAGCAGTCCATCGACGCCTAGATCCTACAATGAGCAGTTCTTC. Protein: CASSPSTPRSYNEQFF.

The V gene is TRBV5-1, the J gene TRBJ2-7, with D perhaps matching TRBD1 (5 bases). The germline gives CDR1 SGHRS, CDR2 YFSETQ. This CDR3 is 15 amino acids long. Trimming left V 2 bases short and J 3 bases short, with 15 bases between. CDR3 coding DNA: TGCGCCAGCAGCTTAGTCCCGGACACTTACTACGAGCAGTACTTC. It yields the protein CASSLVPDTYYEQYF.

The V gene is TRBV9, the J gene TRBJ2-5; D not certain. The CDR3 extends over 14 amino acids. Germline CDR1 reads SGDLS; CDR2 reads YYNGEE. The V and J ends lost 0 bases and 2 bases respectively, with 8 bases between them. CDR3 loop: CASSVANGQETQYF. CDR3 bases: TGTGCCAGCAGCGTAGCTAACGGTCAAGAGACCCAGTACTTC.

The chain couples TRBV4-3 to TRBJ2-2; D remains unclear. V was shortened by 5 bases and J by 6 bases, with 10 bases between the two germline ends. This CDR3 contains 13 residues. Germline CDR1 LGHNA, CDR2 YSLEER. The CDR3 sequence is CASSSVRAGELFF. CDR3 nucleotide sequence: TGCGCCAGCAGCTCCGTCCGGGCCGGGGAGCTGTTTTTT.

The table lists this clone with a few counts. CDR3 loop: CASSRTRGNEQYF. DNA for the CDR3: TGTGCCAGCAGCCGCACTAGGGGGAACGAGCAGTACTTC. The rearrangement links TRBV9 to TRBJ2-7; D is perhaps TRBD1 (6 bases). Trimming stripped 4 bases from V and 5 bases from J, with 13 bases between. The germline V gene encodes CDR1 SGDLS and CDR2 YYNGEE. The CDR3 length is 13 residues.

This clone was counted a single time. This chain links TRBV5-5 with TRBJ2-5; D may be TRBD1 (6 bases). This CDR3 spans 14 amino acids. CDR1 and CDR2 from the germline V gene are SGHKS and YYEKEE (reference sequence). The V end lost 3 bases, the J end lost 2 bases, and 11 bases lay between the germline ends. The CDR3 region has the DNA TGTGCCAGCAGCTATTTACAGGGACAAGAGACCCAGTACTTC. Protein sequence: CASSYLQGQETQYF.

This clone was seen a few times. The chain joins TRBV19 to TRBJ1-6; D gene uncertain. Trimming cost V 4 bases and J 15 bases, with 19 bases left between them. The CDR3 totals 14 residues. The V gene's germline CDR1 is LNHDA and CDR2 SQIVND (reference sequence). CDR3 coding DNA: TGTGCCAGTAGTACCGCCGGACTCTCCGGACTCCTCCACTTT. Protein sequence: CASSTAGLSGLLHF.

The chain uses TRBV30 and TRBJ2-7, with D maybe TRBD1 (6 bases). Germline values: CDR1 GTSNPN, CDR2 SVGIG (reference sequence). This CDR3 has 14 amino acids. V was cut by 1 base and J by 2 bases, with 12 bases left in between. CDR3 in amino acids: CAWSEDSFTYEQYF. The CDR3 DNA sequence: TGTGCCTGGAGTGAGGACAGCTTTACCTACGAGCAGTACTTC.